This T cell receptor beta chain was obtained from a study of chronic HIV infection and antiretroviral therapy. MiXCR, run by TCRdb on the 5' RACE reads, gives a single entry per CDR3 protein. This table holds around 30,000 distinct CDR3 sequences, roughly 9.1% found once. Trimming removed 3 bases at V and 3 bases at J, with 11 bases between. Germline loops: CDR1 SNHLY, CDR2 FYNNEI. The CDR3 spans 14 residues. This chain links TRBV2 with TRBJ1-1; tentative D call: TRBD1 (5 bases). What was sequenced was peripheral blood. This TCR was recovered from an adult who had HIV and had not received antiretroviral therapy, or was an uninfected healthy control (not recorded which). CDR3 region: CASSEVRGDTEAFF. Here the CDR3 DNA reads TGTGCCAGCAGTGAGGTGCGGGGGGACACTGAAGCTTTCTTT.